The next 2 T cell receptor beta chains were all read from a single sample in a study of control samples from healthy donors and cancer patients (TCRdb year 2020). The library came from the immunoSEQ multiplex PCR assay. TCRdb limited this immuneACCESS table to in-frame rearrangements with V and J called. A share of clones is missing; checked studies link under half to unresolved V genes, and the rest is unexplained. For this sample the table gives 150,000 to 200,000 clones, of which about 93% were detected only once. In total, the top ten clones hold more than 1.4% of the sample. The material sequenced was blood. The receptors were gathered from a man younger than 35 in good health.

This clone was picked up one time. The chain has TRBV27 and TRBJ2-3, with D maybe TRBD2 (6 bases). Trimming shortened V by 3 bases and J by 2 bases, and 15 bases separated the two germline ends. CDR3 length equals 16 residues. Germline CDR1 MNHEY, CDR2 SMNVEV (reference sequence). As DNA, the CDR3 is TGTGCCAGCAGTTTTTATTTTGGGGGGATCACAGATACGCAGTATTTT. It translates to CASSFYFGGITDTQYF.

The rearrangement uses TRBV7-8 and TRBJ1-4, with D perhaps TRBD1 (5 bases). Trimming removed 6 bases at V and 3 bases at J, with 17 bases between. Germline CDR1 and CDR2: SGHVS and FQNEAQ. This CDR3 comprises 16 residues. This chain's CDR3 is CASSKFSTASNEKLFF. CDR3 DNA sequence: TGTGCCAGCAGTAAATTCTCGACAGCTTCTAATGAAAAACTGTTTTTT.